Below are 30 T cell receptor beta chains sequenced from a single sample in a study of T-cell memory formation after mild COVID-19. A single record per CDR3 protein comes from TCRdb applying MiXCR to the 5' RACE reads. In the table there are about 130,000 distinct CDR3 sequences, under 30% of which are singletons. Sequencing used PBMCs or a T cell subset sorted from them (not recorded which). Source of these receptors: an adult woman who had mild COVID-19 (a few samples of this study predate the infection). Cell type and time point are not known.

This rearrangement joins TRBV12-3 or TRBV12-4 to TRBJ2-1; D not certain. The CDR3 contains 14 residues. Between the trimmed V and J ends, which lost 5 bases and 3 bases, there was a span of 11 bases. This CDR3 reads CASSPHGYYNEQFF. The CDR3 DNA reads TGTGCCAGCAGTCCTCACGGCTACTACAATGAGCAGTTCTTC.

In this sample, this clonotype turned up a few times. This chain uses TRBV7-9 with TRBJ1-1; D is perhaps TRBD1 (6 bases). The CDR3 is made up of 15 amino acids. Trimming took 5 bases from V and 0 from J, leaving 13 bases between them. The germline V gene has CDR1 SEHNR and CDR2 FQNEAQ (reference sequence). DNA for the CDR3: TGTGCCAGCAGCCCCGGCACAGGGCTGAACACTGAAGCTTTCTTT. The encoded protein is CASSPGTGLNTEAFF. The whole variable domain, remainder taken from reference TRBV7-9 and TRBJ1-1, is DTGVSQNPRHKITKRGQNVTFRCDPISEHNRLYWYRQTLGQGPEFLTYFQNEAQLEKSRLLSDRFSAERPKGSFSTLEIQRTEQGDSAMYLCASSPGTGLNTEAFFGQGTRLTVV.

This chain links TRBV27 with TRBJ2-7; D not certain. Looked up from germline, CDR1 is MNHEY and CDR2 is SMNVEV (reference sequence). The CDR3 length is 13 residues. V was clipped by 1 base and J by 3 bases, with 7 bases between them. The CDR3 coding sequence is TGTGCCAGCAGTTTATTCCCAGTCTACGAGCAGTACTTC. It encodes CASSLFPVYEQYF.

The chain combines TRBV12-3 or TRBV12-4 with TRBJ1-1; D remains ambiguous. V was shortened by 4 bases and J by 5 bases, with 17 bases between the two germline ends. There are 15 residues in the CDR3. The CDR3 bases are TGTGCCAGCAGTTCGAAGCCGTCCCCTGGGACTGAAGCTTTCTTT. Protein: CASSSKPSPGTEAFF.

The chain recombines TRBV5-6 with TRBJ2-7; D is perhaps TRBD1 (5 bases). V was pared by 0 bases and J by 0 bases, with 13 bases between. Germline-derived CDR1 and CDR2 are SGHDT and YYEEEE. The CDR3 totals 16 residues. CDR3 sequence: CASSLAARVLSYEQYF. In DNA, the CDR3 is TGTGCCAGCAGCTTGGCCGCCAGGGTCCTCTCCTACGAGCAGTACTTC. The full variable domain, in which reference TRBV5-6 and TRBJ2-7 provide the parts outside the CDR3, is DAGVTQSPTHLIKTRGQQVTLRCSPKSGHDTVSWYQQALGQGPQFIFQYYEEEERQRGNFPDRFSGHQFPNYSSELNVNALLLGDSALYLCASSLAARVLSYEQYFGPGTRLTVT.

The CDR3 nucleotides read TGCAGCGCCATGAATTTCCGGGACAGGTACCCAGATACGCAGTATTTT. Translating gives CSAMNFRDRYPDTQYF. V gene TRBV29-1 combines with J gene TRBJ2-3; 8 nucleotides agree with TRBD1. The CDR3 runs 16 residues. The V segment lost 7 bases and the J segment 4 bases; nucleotides outside the gene matches: 16. Germline values: CDR1 SQVTM, CDR2 ANQGSEA.

The chain uses TRBV5-6 and TRBJ2-1; D not certain. V was cut by 2 bases and J by 5 bases, with 8 bases left in between. The germline gives CDR1 SGHDT, CDR2 YYEEEE. CDR3 length equals 13 residues. DNA for the CDR3: TGTGCCAGCAGCTTCCACAGCAACAATGAGCAGTTCTTC. This gives the protein CASSFHSNNEQFF. The full variable domain, its missing parts supplied by reference TRBV5-6 and TRBJ2-1, is DAGVTQSPTHLIKTRGQQVTLRCSPKSGHDTVSWYQQALGQGPQFIFQYYEEEERQRGNFPDRFSGHQFPNYSSELNVNALLLGDSALYLCASSFHSNNEQFFGPGTRLTVL.

This clonotype was found many times. J is TRBJ2-3 and V is TRBV20-1; no clear D gene. V dropped 0 bases and J dropped 1 base, with 14 bases sitting between them. CDR3 length: 16 residues. Germline CDR1 DFQATT, CDR2 SNEGSKA (reference sequence). CDR3 sequence: CSARDPFLVRTDTQYF. As DNA, the CDR3 is TGCAGTGCTAGAGATCCCTTTTTGGTCCGCACAGATACGCAGTATTTT.

This clonotype turned up a few times. The chain has TRBV14 and TRBJ2-7; 11 bases fit TRBD1. The CDR3 has 15 residues. Trimming cost V 4 bases and J 7 bases; bases outside gene matches: 9. Looked up from germline, CDR1 is SGHDN and CDR2 is FVKESK. The CDR3 is CASSPLPGTGGEQYF. The CDR3, as DNA: TGTGCCAGCAGCCCCCTACCGGGGACAGGGGGTGAGCAGTACTTC.

This clonotype showed up many times. This rearrangement joins TRBV7-6 to TRBJ2-1; 9 bases align to TRBD2. Germline V gene lookup returns CDR1 SGHVS and CDR2 FNYEAQ. This CDR3 has 17 residues. J was trimmed by 2 bases and V by 1 base; bases with no gene match: 6. The CDR3 DNA sequence: TGTGCCAGCAGCTTAGTATCCAGCGGGGGGACCTACAATGAGCAGTTCTTC. Its protein product is CASSLVSSGGTYNEQFF.

The chain employs TRBV3-1 and TRBJ1-3; 7 positions match TRBD1. The CDR3 totals 16 residues. The germline CDR1 and CDR2 sequences are LGHDT and YNNKEL (reference sequence). The trim removed 3 bases at V and 0 bases at J, leaving 5 bases unmatched. The CDR3 sequence: CASSQEDRTSGNTIYF. In DNA form, the CDR3 reads TGTGCCAGCAGCCAGGAGGACAGGACCTCTGGAAACACCATATATTTT.

This clonotype was seen only a few times. The chain employs TRBV29-1 and TRBJ2-1; 7 nucleotides agree with TRBD2. Germline CDR1 is SQVTM and CDR2 is ANQGSEA. This CDR3 has 11 amino acids. Losses at the gene ends were 2 bases for V and 12 bases for J; bases not matched to a gene: 4. CDR3 nucleotide sequence: TGCAGCGTTGAAACTGGGAGGGGGCAGTTCTTC. It is translated as CSVETGRGQFF.

This chain links TRBV4-1 with TRBJ2-1; TRBD2 might be the D (7 bases). Germline CDR1 and CDR2: MGHRA and YSYEKL. CDR3 size: 15 residues. V lost 5 bases and J lost 7, with 18 bases in between. CDR3 bases: TGCGCCAGCAGCGGGAGAGGGGGGGGCCGTAATGAGCAGTTCTTC. Its protein is CASSGRGGGRNEQFF.

This clonotype has a handful of counts. The chain is built from TRBV18 and TRBJ2-5; 9 nucleotides line up with TRBD1. CDR3 size: 16 residues. V trimming: 6 bases; J trimming: 1 base; junction bases outside the gene matches: 9. The germline V gene encodes CDR1 KGHSH and CDR2 LQKENI. CDR3 amino acids: CASSVVGQGTQETQYF. CDR3 sequence (DNA): TGTGCCAGCTCCGTCGTGGGACAGGGAACCCAAGAGACCCAGTACTTC.

The sample holds a few counts of this clonotype. The rearrangement joins TRBV5-4 to TRBJ2-2; TRBD1 agrees at 11 bases. The CDR3 contains 17 residues. Germline V gives CDR1 SGHNT, CDR2 YYREEE (reference sequence). Trimming removed 4 bases from V and 7 bases from J; junction bases left unmatched: 12. In nucleotides, the CDR3 is TGTGCCAGCAGCACAGCCCGGGACAGGGGGTTTCTCGGGGAGCTGTTTTTT. Translating gives CASSTARDRGFLGELFF.

The gene calls are TRBV2 and TRBJ1-5; a possible D gene is TRBD1 (6 bases). Looked up from germline, CDR1 is SNHLY and CDR2 is FYNNEI. V was trimmed by 6 bases and J by 10 bases, leaving 25 bases between them. This CDR3 is built from 16 residues. CDR3 nucleotide sequence: TGTGCCAGCAGCCCTGAAATCCGGGACATTAACCAACCCCAGCATTTT. Amino acids: CASSPEIRDINQPQHF.

The table lists this clonotype with many counts. The rearrangement links TRBV3-1 to TRBJ2-7; 7 positions match TRBD1. The CDR3 totals 12 residues. Germline V lookup: CDR1 LGHDT, CDR2 YNNKEL (reference sequence). After removal of 4 bases from V and 4 bases from J, the junction contained 1 base not matched to a gene. The CDR3 region is CASSPGGYEQYF. The CDR3 nucleotides read TGTGCCAGCAGCCCAGGGGGTTACGAGCAGTACTTC.

This clonotype was found a few times. The gene calls are TRBV29-1 and TRBJ2-2, with unresolved D. The CDR3 consists of 13 residues. From germline, CDR1 is SQVTM and CDR2 ANQGSEA. V lost 3 bases, J lost 4 bases, and 9 bases lay in between. The CDR3: CSVDNWSTGELFF. The CDR3 DNA follows: TGCAGCGTTGATAATTGGAGCACCGGGGAGCTGTTTTTT.

This clonotype was picked up a small number of times. The chain employs TRBV7-9 and TRBJ2-3; no reliable D call. Germline V CDR1 and CDR2: SEHNR, FQNEAQ (reference sequence). Deletions cut 5 bases from V and 2 bases from J, with 14 bases between. The CDR3 spans 15 residues. In DNA, the CDR3 is TGTGCCAGCAGCCATATCCCGGCGGCCACAGATACGCAGTATTTT. Residues: CASSHIPAATDTQYF. The whole variable domain, filled in from reference TRBV7-9 and TRBJ2-3, reads DTGVSQNPRHKITKRGQNVTFRCDPISEHNRLYWYRQTLGQGPEFLTYFQNEAQLEKSRLLSDRFSAERPKGSFSTLEIQRTEQGDSAMYLCASSHIPAATDTQYFGPGTRLTVL.

CDR3 nucleotides: TGTGCCAGCAGCTTACCCGGGACTAGCGGGAGGCTTCAAAACACCGGGGAGCTGTTTTTT. Translated: CASSLPGTSGRLQNTGELFF. J is TRBJ2-2 and V is TRBV7-8; 15 nucleotides line up with TRBD2. The CDR3 totals 20 residues. The trim removed 2 bases at V and 2 bases at J, leaving 9 bases unmatched. CDR1 and CDR2 (germline): SGHVS, FQNEAQ.

This clonotype occurred a few times. The chain joins TRBV29-1 to TRBJ2-1; 8 bases line up with TRBD1. This CDR3 has 15 amino acids. Germline-derived CDR1 and CDR2 are SQVTM and ANQGSEA. V lost 1 base to trimming and J lost 2 bases; unmatched junction nucleotides: 4. The CDR3 region has the DNA TGCAGCGTTGAAGGGGCCAGGGGGCCCTACAATGAGCAGTTCTTC. This sequence encodes CSVEGARGPYNEQFF.

Ten or more counts support this clonotype. The chain couples TRBV12-3 or TRBV12-4 to TRBJ2-1, with D possibly being TRBD1 or TRBD2 (5 bases each). With 2 bases removed from V and 7 bases from J, the gap between germline ends came to 18 bases. The CDR3 runs 16 residues. CDR3: CASSLTGARLLNEQFF. Written as DNA, the CDR3 is TGTGCCAGCAGTTTAACCGGGGCCCGGCTGCTGAATGAGCAGTTCTTC.

This clonotype was counted only a few times. The J gene is TRBJ1-2, the V gene TRBV20-1; D not certain. The CDR3 contains 13 residues. Trimming left V 1 base short and J 6 bases short, with 12 bases between. Looked up from germline, CDR1 is DFQATT and CDR2 is SNEGSKA (reference sequence). CDR3 sequence reads: CSARAGDENGYTF. The CDR3 DNA reads as TGCAGTGCTAGAGCCGGGGATGAAAATGGCTACACCTTC.

This clonotype was observed a few times. V usage is TRBV9 and J usage is TRBJ2-1; TRBD2 is a possible D gene (6 bases). Germline assignment: CDR1 SGDLS and CDR2 YYNGEE. Trimming stripped 4 bases from V and 8 bases from J, with 22 bases between. The CDR3 loop spans 16 amino acids. The CDR3 loop is CASSQEGTSERHEQFF. The CDR3 nucleotides read TGTGCCAGCAGCCAAGAAGGGACTTCAGAGAGACATGAGCAGTTCTTC.

This chain links TRBV29-1 with TRBJ2-3; unclear D gene. The CDR3 is 16 amino acids. Germline lookup yields CDR1 SQVTM and CDR2 ANQGSEA. V was pared by 1 base and J by 3 bases, with 17 bases between. CDR3 sequence: CSVEGLPQTVTDTQYF. In DNA form, the CDR3 reads TGCAGCGTTGAAGGCCTACCCCAAACAGTTACAGATACGCAGTATTTT.

This clonotype has a handful of counts. This chain joins TRBV7-9 and TRBJ2-5, with 7 bases matching TRBD1. Germline V CDR1 and CDR2: SEHNR, FQNEAQ (reference sequence). This CDR3 has 14 residues. Trimming removed 6 bases from V and 0 bases from J; junction bases left unmatched: 4. CDR3: CASRRGTDQETQYF. CDR3 sequence (DNA): TGTGCCAGCAGAAGAGGGACAGACCAAGAGACCCAGTACTTC.

V gene TRBV9 combines with J gene TRBJ2-7, with D perhaps matching TRBD1 (6 bases). Germline V gene data show CDR1 as SGDLS and CDR2 as YYNGEE. The CDR3 runs 14 residues. Trimming removed 0 bases from V and 5 bases from J, with 12 bases in between. The CDR3 nucleotides read TGTGCCAGCAGCGTAGATCTAAAGGGGGACGAGCAGTACTTC. Protein sequence: CASSVDLKGDEQYF. The entire variable domain, with the rest obtained from reference TRBV9 and TRBJ2-7, is as follows: DSGVTQTPKHLITATGQRVTLRCSPRSGDLSVYWYQQSLDQGLQFLIQYYNGEERAKGNILERFSAQQFPDLHSELNLSSLELGDSALYFCASSVDLKGDEQYFGPGTRLTVT.

This clonotype was observed a few times. V gene TRBV6-2 or TRBV6-3 combines with J gene TRBJ2-7; D is ambiguous. From germline, CDR1 is MNHEY and CDR2 SVGEGT. The CDR3 is 11 amino acids. The V and J ends lost 6 bases and 5 bases respectively, with 8 bases between them. Written as DNA, the CDR3 is TGTGCCAGCAGGGGCTACCACGAGCAGTACTTC. Translating gives CASRGYHEQYF.

This clonotype was counted once. The V gene is TRBV5-1, the J gene TRBJ1-2; D possibly corresponds to TRBD1 (6 bases). Germline V gene lookup returns CDR1 SGHRS and CDR2 YFSETQ. The V gene lost 4 bases and the J gene lost 0 bases, with 13 bases spanning the gap. This CDR3 region has 15 residues. CDR3 amino acids: CASSPTWGPNYGYTF. CDR3 sequence (DNA): TGCGCCAGCAGCCCTACGTGGGGGCCTAACTATGGCTACACCTTC.

The V and J genes are TRBV6-5 and TRBJ1-1; maybe TRBD1 (6 bases). There are 14 residues in the CDR3. CDR1 is MNHEY and CDR2 is SVGAGI in the germline V gene. V was cut by 0 bases and J by 7 bases, with 12 bases left in between. This CDR3 is CASSYSGKTGEAFF. CDR3 nucleotide sequence: TGTGCCAGCAGTTACTCTGGCAAGACAGGTGAAGCTTTCTTT.